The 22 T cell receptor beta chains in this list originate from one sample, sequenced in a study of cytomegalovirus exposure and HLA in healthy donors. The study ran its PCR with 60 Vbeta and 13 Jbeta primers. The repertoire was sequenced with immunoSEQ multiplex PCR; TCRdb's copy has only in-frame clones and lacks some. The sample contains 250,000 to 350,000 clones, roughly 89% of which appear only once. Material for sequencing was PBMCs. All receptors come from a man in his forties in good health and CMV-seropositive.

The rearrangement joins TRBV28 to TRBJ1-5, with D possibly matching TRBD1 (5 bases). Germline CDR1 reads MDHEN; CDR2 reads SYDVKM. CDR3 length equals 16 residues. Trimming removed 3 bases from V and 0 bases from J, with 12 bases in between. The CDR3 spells CASSFRQMYSNQPQHF. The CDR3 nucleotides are TGTGCCAGCAGTTTCCGACAGATGTATAGCAATCAGCCCCAGCATTTT.

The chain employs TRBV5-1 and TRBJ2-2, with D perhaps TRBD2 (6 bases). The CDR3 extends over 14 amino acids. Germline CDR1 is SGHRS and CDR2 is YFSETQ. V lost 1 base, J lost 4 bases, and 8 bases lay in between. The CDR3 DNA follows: TGCGCCAGCAGCTTGACTAGCACCACCGGGGAGCTGTTTTTT. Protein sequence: CASSLTSTTGELFF.

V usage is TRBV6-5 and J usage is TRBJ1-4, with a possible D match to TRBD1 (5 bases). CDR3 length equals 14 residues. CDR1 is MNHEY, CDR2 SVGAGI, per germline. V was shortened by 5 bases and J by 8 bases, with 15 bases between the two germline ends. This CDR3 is CASSLGHRREKLFF. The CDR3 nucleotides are TGTGCCAGCAGTCTAGGACACCGACGGGAAAAACTGTTTTTT.

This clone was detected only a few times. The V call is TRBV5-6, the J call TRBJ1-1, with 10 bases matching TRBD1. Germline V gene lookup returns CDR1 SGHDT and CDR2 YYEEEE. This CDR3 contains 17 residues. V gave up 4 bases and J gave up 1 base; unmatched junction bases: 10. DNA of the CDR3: TGTGCCAGCAGCCTTCGACAGGGGGCGAAGGGGAACACTGAAGCTTTCTTT. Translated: CASSLRQGAKGNTEAFF. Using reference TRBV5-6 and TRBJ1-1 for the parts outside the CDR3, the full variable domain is DAGVTQSPTHLIKTRGQQVTLRCSPKSGHDTVSWYQQALGQGPQFIFQYYEEEERQRGNFPDRFSGHQFPNYSSELNVNALLLGDSALYLCASSLRQGAKGNTEAFFGQGTRLTVV.

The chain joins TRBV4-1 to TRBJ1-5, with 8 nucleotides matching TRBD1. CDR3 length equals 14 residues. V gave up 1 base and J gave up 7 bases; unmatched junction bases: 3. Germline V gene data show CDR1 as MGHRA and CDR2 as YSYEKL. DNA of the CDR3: TGCGCCAGCAGCCAAGTGACAGGGGAGCAGCCCCAGCATTTT. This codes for CASSQVTGEQPQHF.

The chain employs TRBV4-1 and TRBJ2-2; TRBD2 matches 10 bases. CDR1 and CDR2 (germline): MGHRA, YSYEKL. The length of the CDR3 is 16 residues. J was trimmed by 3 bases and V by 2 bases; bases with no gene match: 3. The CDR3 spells CASSQSGRGDTGELFF. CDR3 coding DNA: TGCGCCAGCAGCCAAAGCGGGAGGGGGGACACCGGGGAGCTGTTTTTT.

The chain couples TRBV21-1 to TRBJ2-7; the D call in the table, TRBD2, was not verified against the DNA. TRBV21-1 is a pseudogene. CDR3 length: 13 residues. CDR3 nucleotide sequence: TGTGCCTTAACGGACTATTCCTCCTACGAGCAGTACTTC. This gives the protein CALTDYSSYEQYF.

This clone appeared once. The CDR3 nucleotides read TGTGCCAGCAGCGACGGACAGGGGATGAACACTGAAGCTTTCTTT. This translates into CASSDGQGMNTEAFF. The chain employs TRBV9 and TRBJ1-1, with TRBD1 matching 9 bases. Trimming took 3 bases from V and 0 from J; bases not matched to a gene: 3. Per germline, CDR1 SGDLS and CDR2 YYNGEE. The CDR3 totals 15 residues.

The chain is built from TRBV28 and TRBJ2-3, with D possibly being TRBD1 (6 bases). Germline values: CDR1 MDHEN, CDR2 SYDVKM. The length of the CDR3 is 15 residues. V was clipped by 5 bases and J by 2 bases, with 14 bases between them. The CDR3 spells CASSPDRFDTDTQYF. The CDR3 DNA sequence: TGTGCCAGCAGTCCCGACAGGTTCGACACAGATACGCAGTATTTT.

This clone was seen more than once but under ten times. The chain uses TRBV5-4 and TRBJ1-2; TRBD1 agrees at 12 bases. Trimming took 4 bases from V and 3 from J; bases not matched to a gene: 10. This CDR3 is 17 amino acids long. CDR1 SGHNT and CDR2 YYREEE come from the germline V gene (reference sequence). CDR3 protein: CASSPRDRGRIDYGYTF. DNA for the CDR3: TGTGCCAGCAGCCCCCGGGACAGGGGGCGTATAGACTATGGCTACACCTTC.

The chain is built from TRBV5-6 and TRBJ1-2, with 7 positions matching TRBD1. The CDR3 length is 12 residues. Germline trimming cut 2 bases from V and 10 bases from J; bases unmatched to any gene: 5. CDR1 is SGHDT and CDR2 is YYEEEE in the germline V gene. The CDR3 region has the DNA TGTGCCAGCAGCTTTTCGACAGGGTTCTACACCTTC. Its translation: CASSFSTGFYTF.

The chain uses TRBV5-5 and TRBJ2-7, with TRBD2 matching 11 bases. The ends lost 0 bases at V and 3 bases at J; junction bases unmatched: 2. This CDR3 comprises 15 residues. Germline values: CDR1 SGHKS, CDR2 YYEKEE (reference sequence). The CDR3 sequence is CASSLGLAGLYEQYF. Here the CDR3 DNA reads TGTGCCAGCAGCTTGGGACTAGCGGGACTCTACGAGCAGTACTTC.

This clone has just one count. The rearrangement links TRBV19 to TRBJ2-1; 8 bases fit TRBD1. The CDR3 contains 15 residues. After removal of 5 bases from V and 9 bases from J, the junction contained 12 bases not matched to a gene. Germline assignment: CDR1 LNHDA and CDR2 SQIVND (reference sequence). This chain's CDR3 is CASSLHRGDGTEQFF. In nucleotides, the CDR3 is TGTGCCAGTAGTCTACACAGGGGGGACGGGACTGAGCAGTTCTTC.

CDR3: CASSSLSGWSYNEQFF. The CDR3, as DNA: TGTGCCAGTAGTAGCCTTAGCGGTTGGTCCTACAATGAGCAGTTCTTC. The V call is TRBV19, the J call TRBJ2-1, with a possible D match to TRBD2 (6 bases). V was shortened by 4 bases and J by 1 base, with 14 bases between the two germline ends. CDR3 length: 16 residues. Germline loops: CDR1 LNHDA, CDR2 SQIVND (reference sequence). Combining the CDR3 with reference TRBV19 and TRBJ2-1 gives the whole variable domain DGGITQSPKYLFRKEGQNVTLSCEQNLNHDAMYWYRQDPGQGLRLIYYSQIVNDFQKGDIAEGYSVSREKKESFPLTVTSAQKNPTAFYLCASSSLSGWSYNEQFFGPGTRLTVL.

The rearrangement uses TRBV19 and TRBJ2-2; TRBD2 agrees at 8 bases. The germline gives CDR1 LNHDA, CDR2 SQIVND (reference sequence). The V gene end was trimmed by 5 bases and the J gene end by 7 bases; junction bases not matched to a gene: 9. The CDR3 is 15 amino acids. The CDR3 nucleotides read TGTGCCAGTAGTGCCGAGGGACTAGTGTTCGGGGAGCTGTTTTTT. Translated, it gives CASSAEGLVFGELFF.

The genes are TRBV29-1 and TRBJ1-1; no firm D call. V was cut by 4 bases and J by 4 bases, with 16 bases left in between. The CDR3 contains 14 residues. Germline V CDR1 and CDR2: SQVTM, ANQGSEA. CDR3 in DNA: TGCAGCGTTGTCCCCGGGGATAGGGTCACTGAAGCTTTCTTT. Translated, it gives CSVVPGDRVTEAFF. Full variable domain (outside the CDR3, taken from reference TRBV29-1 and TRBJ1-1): SAVISQKPSRDICQRGTSLTIQCQVDSQVTMMFWYRQQPGQSLTLIATANQGSEATYESGFVIDKFPISRPNLTFSTLTVSNMSPEDSSIYLCSVVPGDRVTEAFFGQGTRLTVV.

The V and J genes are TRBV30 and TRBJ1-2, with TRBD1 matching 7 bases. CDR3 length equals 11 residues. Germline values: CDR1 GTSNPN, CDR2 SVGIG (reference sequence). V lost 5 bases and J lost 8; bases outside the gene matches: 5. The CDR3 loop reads CAWGRTGGYTF. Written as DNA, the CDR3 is TGTGCCTGGGGAAGGACAGGAGGCTACACCTTC.

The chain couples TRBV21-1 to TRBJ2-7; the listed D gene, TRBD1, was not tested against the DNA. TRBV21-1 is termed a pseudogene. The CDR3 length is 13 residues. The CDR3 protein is CASSKDSSYEQYF. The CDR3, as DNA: TGTGCCAGCAGCAAGGACAGTTCCTACGAGCAGTACTTC.

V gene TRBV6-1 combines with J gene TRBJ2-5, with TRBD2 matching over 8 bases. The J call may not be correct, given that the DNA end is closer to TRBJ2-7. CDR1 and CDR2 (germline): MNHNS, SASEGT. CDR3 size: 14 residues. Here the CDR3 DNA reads TGTGCCAGCAGTGACCCGGGAGGGACCTACGAGCAGTACTTC. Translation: CASSDPGGTYEQYF.

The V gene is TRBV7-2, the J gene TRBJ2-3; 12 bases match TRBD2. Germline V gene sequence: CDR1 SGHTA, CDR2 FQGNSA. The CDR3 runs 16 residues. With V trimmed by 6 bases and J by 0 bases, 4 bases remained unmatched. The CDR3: CASRSGTSGSTDTQYF. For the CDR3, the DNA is TGTGCCAGCAGATCGGGGACTAGCGGGAGCACAGATACGCAGTATTTT. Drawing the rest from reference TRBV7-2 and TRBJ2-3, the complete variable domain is GAGVSQSPSNKVTEKGKDVELRCDPISGHTALYWYRQSLGQGLEFLIYFQGNSAPDKSGLPSDRFSAERTGGSVSTLTIQRTQQEDSAVYLCASRSGTSGSTDTQYFGPGTRLTVL.

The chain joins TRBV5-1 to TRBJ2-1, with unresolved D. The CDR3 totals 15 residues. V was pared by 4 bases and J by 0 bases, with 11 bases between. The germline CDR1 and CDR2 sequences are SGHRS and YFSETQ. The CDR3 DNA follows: TGCGCCAGCAGCCTCGACTCAAACTCCTACAATGAGCAGTTCTTC. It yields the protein CASSLDSNSYNEQFF. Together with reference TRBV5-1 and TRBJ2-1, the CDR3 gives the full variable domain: KAGVTQTPRYLIKTRGQQVTLSCSPISGHRSVSWYQQTPGQGLQFLFEYFSETQRNKGNFPGRFSGRQFSNSRSEMNVSTLELGDSALYLCASSLDSNSYNEQFFGPGTRLTVL.

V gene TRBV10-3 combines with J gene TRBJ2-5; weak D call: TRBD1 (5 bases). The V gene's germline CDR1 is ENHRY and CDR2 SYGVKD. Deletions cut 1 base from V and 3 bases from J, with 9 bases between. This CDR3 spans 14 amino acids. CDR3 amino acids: CAISEWPGKETQYF. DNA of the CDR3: TGTGCCATCAGTGAGTGGCCAGGGAAAGAGACCCAGTACTTC.